This T cell receptor (beta chain) is from a study of human T cells and chemical hapten exposure. About the research overall: During the roughly 26-week study period, patients had diphenylcyclopropenone applied to the scalp every week. Per-sample TCR yields varied mainly from small pooled library volume differences. Study-wide results and limits: Alopecia affecting every donor means their immune response may not match healthy people's. No shift was seen in TCRs above 1 in 1000 frequency with DPC sensitization.

Germline V gives CDR1 SQVTM, CDR2 ANQGSEA. The CDR3 spans 11 residues. V lost 7 bases, J lost 9 bases, and 13 bases lay in between. As for time point: pre-sensitization, week 0. As for treatment: therapeutic diphenylcyclopropenone sensitization with weekly scalp DPC. This clonotype has more than one count but fewer than ten. Its target is not known. In TCRdb, the RACE reads were re-called with MiXCR into one record per CDR3 protein. The sample has under 200,000 distinct CDR3 sequences, around 30% seen once; the top ten hold less than 3%. The chain employs TRBV29-1 and TRBJ2-1, with D unresolved. The specimen was whole blood, collected in connection with sensitization to the hapten diphenylcyclopropenone (DPC). This TCR was recovered from a woman aged 25 to 39 with alopecia areata. Some clones in this sample may be carry-over from other donors' samples. The CDR3, as DNA: TGCAGCGCCCTTCGTCGGCCTGAGCAGTTCTTC. Protein: CSALRRPEQFF.